Listed below are T cell receptor beta chains from one sample, sequenced in a study of shared clonotypes between healthy human individuals. Method: immunoSEQ multiplex PCR; TCRdb's copy keeps in-frame clones and lacks some. This table holds some 2,000,000 clones, approximately 95% found once. The material sequenced was naive CD8+ T cells sorted from blood. The receptors were gathered from a man aged 18 to 30 in good health. Each CDR3 is given with its conserved first and last residue. The order of the fields is V gene, J gene, D gene, clone size, CDR3 protein, CDR3 DNA. D genes are given only for firm matches. Where a row states a size, it is once, few, many or the class of an expanded clone; other rows omit it.

v_call: TRBV19; j_call: TRBJ1-5; d_call: -; clone_size: -; cdr3_aa: CASSIDGLFDSSAVYSNQPQHF; cdr3_nt: TGTGCCAGTAGTATAGATGGGCTCTTTGACAGTTCCGCCGTCTATAGCAATCAGCCCCAGCATTTT
v_call: TRBV11-2; j_call: TRBJ2-3; d_call: -; clone_size: -; cdr3_aa: CASSHERTDTQYF; cdr3_nt: TGTGCCAGCAGCCACGAACGCACAGATACGCAGTATTTT
v_call: TRBV27; j_call: TRBJ2-7; d_call: -; clone_size: -; cdr3_aa: CASSFSTGPYIEQYF; cdr3_nt: TGTGCCAGCAGTTTCTCGACCGGGCCTTATATCGAGCAGTACTTC
v_call: TRBV27; j_call: TRBJ1-3; d_call: -; clone_size: -; cdr3_aa: CASSLGISGNTIYF; cdr3_nt: TGTGCCAGCAGTTTGGGGATATCTGGAAACACCATATATTTT
v_call: TRBV15; j_call: TRBJ1-2; d_call: -; clone_size: -; cdr3_aa: CATSRDKGRSDSYGYTF; cdr3_nt: TGTGCCACCAGCAGAGATAAGGGCAGATCCGATAGCTATGGCTACACCTTC
v_call: TRBV11-2; j_call: TRBJ2-5; d_call: TRBD2; clone_size: -; cdr3_aa: CASSSTSGSYPTQYF; cdr3_nt: TGTGCCAGCAGCTCGACTAGCGGGAGTTATCCGACCCAGTACTTC
v_call: TRBV6-1; j_call: TRBJ2-7; d_call: -; clone_size: -; cdr3_aa: CASSVRQTYEQYF; cdr3_nt: TGTGCCAGCAGTGTAAGACAGACCTACGAGCAGTACTTC
v_call: TRBV5-6; j_call: TRBJ2-2; d_call: -; clone_size: -; cdr3_aa: CASSLSAWRGPSGELFF; cdr3_nt: TGTGCCAGCAGCTTGAGTGCGTGGAGGGGACCATCCGGGGAGCTGTTTTTT
v_call: TRBV5-4; j_call: TRBJ2-5; d_call: -; clone_size: once; cdr3_aa: CASSLALYGEETQYF; cdr3_nt: TGTGCCAGCAGCTTGGCCTTATACGGAGAAGAGACCCAGTACTTC
v_call: TRBV9; j_call: TRBJ1-1; d_call: TRBD1; clone_size: once; cdr3_aa: CASSAGTATEAFF; cdr3_nt: TGTGCCAGCAGCGCTGGGACAGCCACTGAAGCTTTCTTT
v_call: TRBV4-1; j_call: TRBJ2-1; d_call: -; clone_size: -; cdr3_aa: CASSQDGRLEQFF; cdr3_nt: TGCGCCAGCAGCCAAGATGGGCGTCTTGAGCAGTTCTTC
v_call: TRBV4-2; j_call: TRBJ2-7; d_call: TRBD1; clone_size: -; cdr3_aa: CASSQEGPGQEGYEQYF; cdr3_nt: TGTGCCAGCAGCCAAGAGGGCCCGGGACAGGAGGGGTACGAGCAGTACTTC
v_call: TRBV30; j_call: TRBJ2-2; d_call: -; clone_size: -; cdr3_aa: CAWSVRGGTGELFF; cdr3_nt: TGTGCCTGGAGTGTACGGGGTGGCACCGGGGAGCTGTTTTTT
v_call: TRBV7-8; j_call: TRBJ2-7; d_call: TRBD2; clone_size: -; cdr3_aa: CASSLGSLAGVREQYF; cdr3_nt: TGTGCCAGCAGCTTAGGCTCACTAGCGGGAGTGAGGGAGCAGTACTTC
v_call: TRBV7-3; j_call: TRBJ2-2; d_call: TRBD2; clone_size: -; cdr3_aa: CASSPRRGLAGTTGELFF; cdr3_nt: TGTGCCAGCAGCCCCCGGCGAGGACTAGCGGGGACCACCGGGGAGCTGTTTTTT
v_call: TRBV9; j_call: TRBJ2-1; d_call: -; clone_size: -; cdr3_aa: CASSVVPADEQFF; cdr3_nt: TGTGCCAGCAGCGTAGTCCCCGCTGATGAGCAGTTCTTC
v_call: TRBV7-2; j_call: TRBJ2-7; d_call: TRBD2; clone_size: -; cdr3_aa: CASSSQPLAGYEQYF; cdr3_nt: TGTGCCAGCAGCTCCCAGCCTCTAGCGGGATACGAGCAGTACTTC
v_call: TRBV7-9; j_call: TRBJ2-7; d_call: -; clone_size: -; cdr3_aa: CASTTSGHHPSYEQYF; cdr3_nt: TGTGCCAGCACCACCAGCGGGCACCACCCCTCCTACGAGCAGTACTTC